Below are 21 T cell receptor beta chains sequenced from a single sample in a study of blood T cells in healthy people across ages. Combining a sample-barcoded 5' primer with a J-beta primer mix, a second PCR ran for roughly 7 to 11 cycles. TCRdb re-called the 5' RACE reads with MiXCR, one entry per CDR3 protein. The table records 1,800,000 or so distinct CDR3 sequences, about 39% of them present only once. The sample taken for sequencing was blood. The source of these receptors is a human donor in good health.

The table lists this clonotype with many counts. The V call is TRBV7-2, the J call TRBJ2-1, with a tentative D call TRBD2 (5 bases). CDR1 and CDR2 (germline): SGHTA, FQGNSA. The CDR3 has 13 amino acids. The V end was cut by 5 bases, the J end by 5 bases, with 10 bases between. This chain's CDR3 is CASSLRLNNEQFF. CDR3 nucleotide sequence: TGTGCCAGCAGCCTACGACTAAACAATGAGCAGTTCTTC.

V is TRBV6-2 or TRBV6-3 and J is TRBJ2-3; D might be TRBD2 (6 bases). Germline CDR1 is MNHEY and CDR2 is SVGEGT. The CDR3 extends over 16 amino acids. V was shortened by 6 bases and J by 2 bases, with 18 bases between the two germline ends. DNA for the CDR3: TGTGCCAGCAGCCGCGAGTTGGGAGGTTACACAGATACGCAGTATTTT. Translation: CASSRELGGYTDTQYF.

The chain couples TRBV20-1 to TRBJ1-2; the D gene is possibly TRBD1 (6 bases). V dropped 5 bases and J dropped 4 bases, with 14 bases sitting between them. CDR3 length equals 13 residues. Germline V gene lookup returns CDR1 DFQATT and CDR2 SNEGSKA (reference sequence). CDR3 loop: CSAYTGTSYGYTF. CDR3 coding DNA: TGCAGTGCTTACACAGGGACGAGCTATGGCTACACCTTC.

CDR3 protein: CASSDRQGPIEKLFF. The DNA of the CDR3 is TGCGCCAGCAGCGATCGACAGGGACCGATAGAAAAACTGTTTTTT. V and J are TRBV4-1 and TRBJ1-4, with TRBD1 matching over 7 bases. The V and J ends lost 5 bases and 8 bases, in that order; junction bases with no gene match: 11. CDR3 length equals 15 residues. CDR1 is MGHRA and CDR2 is YSYEKL in the germline V gene.

This rearrangement joins TRBV20-1 to TRBJ2-4; TRBD1 aligns across 7 bases. The J call is uncertain, as TRBJ2-5 better fits the DNA end. There are 14 residues in the CDR3. Germline V gene sequence: CDR1 DFQATT, CDR2 SNEGSKA (reference sequence). The CDR3 here is CSAREGQQQETQYF. The CDR3 bases are TGCAGTGCTAGAGAGGGACAGCAGCAAGAGACCCAGTACTTC.

J is TRBJ2-7 and V is TRBV2, with a weak D call TRBD1 (5 bases). The CDR3 runs to 14 residues. The germline CDR1 and CDR2 sequences are SNHLY and FYNNEI. The germline V and J ends were trimmed by 6 bases and 2 bases, with 14 bases remaining between them. CDR3 protein: CASSTRQSPYEQYF. The CDR3, as DNA: TGTGCCAGCAGCACGAGACAGTCTCCCTACGAGCAGTACTTC.

The rearrangement uses TRBV29-1 and TRBJ2-3; 10 bases align to TRBD1. The junction had 8 bases not matched to a gene; V was cut back by 4 bases and J by 4 bases. In germline, CDR1 is SQVTM, CDR2 ANQGSEA. The CDR3 sequence is 15 residues long. Written as DNA, the CDR3 is TGCAGCGTTGTTCCCGGACAGGGGGGTGCAGATACGCAGTATTTT. Translated: CSVVPGQGGADTQYF.

This clonotype turned up a few times. The V gene is TRBV7-2, the J gene TRBJ1-1; a weak D match, TRBD1 (6 bases). This CDR3 is 13 amino acids long. Looked up from germline, CDR1 is SGHTA and CDR2 is FQGNSA. The germline V and J ends were trimmed by 4 bases and 11 bases, with 17 bases remaining between them. CDR3 residues: CASSSFGQTGAFF. The CDR3 DNA reads TGTGCCAGCAGCTCTTTCGGACAGACGGGGGCTTTCTTT.

V gene TRBV11-2 combines with J gene TRBJ2-3; tentatively, D is TRBD2 (6 bases). CDR1 is SGHAT, CDR2 FQNNGV, per germline. This CDR3 has 15 amino acids. The ends were cut back, 5 bases at V and 2 bases at J, with 14 bases in the middle. This CDR3 is CASSRTSQTTDTQYF. DNA of the CDR3: TGTGCCAGCAGCAGAACTAGCCAAACCACAGATACGCAGTATTTT.

This chain connects TRBV7-9 to TRBJ1-2; D not certain. Germline V gene sequence: CDR1 SEHNR, CDR2 FQNEAQ (reference sequence). This CDR3 has 15 residues. With 5 bases removed from V and 1 base from J, the gap between germline ends came to 14 bases. CDR3 loop: CASSPLEALNYGYTF. The CDR3, as DNA: TGTGCCAGCAGCCCGTTGGAGGCCCTTAACTATGGCTACACCTTC.

This clonotype was found a few times. The chain joins TRBV2 to TRBJ2-5; TRBD2 matches at 10 bases. CDR1 and CDR2 (germline): SNHLY, FYNNEI. V shed 2 bases and J 1 base; nucleotides not matched to a gene: 13. The CDR3 is made up of 19 amino acids. CDR3 DNA sequence: TGTGCCAGCAGTGAACCAGGCGGACTAGCGGAATCCTCCCAAGAGACCCAGTACTTC. Its protein is CASSEPGGLAESSQETQYF.

The chain is built from TRBV20-1 and TRBJ1-1; TRBD1 might be the D (5 bases). The CDR3 runs 14 residues. With 0 bases removed from V and 1 base from J, the gap between germline ends came to 9 bases. Germline V gene lookup returns CDR1 DFQATT and CDR2 SNEGSKA (reference sequence). CDR3 sequence: CSAREKGANTEAFF. The DNA of the CDR3 is TGCAGTGCTAGAGAGAAAGGGGCGAACACTGAAGCTTTCTTT.

About this clonotype itself: Germline and junction disagree at one end, which may indicate a read error. CDR3 protein: CASSPGTGGGEQYF. CDR3 in DNA: TGTGCCAGCAGCCCGGGGACAGGGGGTGGCGAGCAGTACTTC. This sequence joins TRBV5-1 and TRBJ2-4, with 11 bases lining up with TRBD1. The DNA end favors TRBJ2-7, so the J call may be wrong. The length of the CDR3 is 14 residues. CDR1 and CDR2 from the germline V gene are SGHRS and YFSETQ.

This clonotype appeared a few times. The chain carries TRBV12-3 or TRBV12-4 and TRBJ1-2; D ambiguous. This CDR3 contains 13 residues. Between the trimmed V and J ends, which lost 2 bases and 5 bases, there was a span of 9 bases. CDR3 protein: CASSLNGFYGYTF. In DNA form, the CDR3 reads TGTGCCAGCAGTTTAAATGGGTTTTATGGCTACACCTTC.

The J gene is TRBJ2-3, the V gene TRBV7-8, with D perhaps TRBD1 (5 bases). The V gene lost 9 bases and the J gene lost 6 bases, with 34 bases spanning the gap. Germline loops: CDR1 SGHVS, CDR2 FQNEAQ. The CDR3 contains 19 residues. CDR3 DNA sequence: TGTGCCAGTAGAAAGGGGCTCAAGCCTCCCTCTACCGACGTCGATACGCAGTATTTT. It specifies CASRKGLKPPSTDVDTQYF.

This clonotype was counted only a few times. The chain has TRBV21-1 and TRBJ2-1. TRBV21-1 is a pseudogene. The CDR3 totals 15 residues. CDR3 sequence reads: CASSKALQPRNEQFF. The CDR3 DNA reads TGTGCCAGCAGCAAGGCACTCCAACCGAGGAATGAGCAGTTCTTC.

The CDR3 coding sequence is TGTGCCAGCAGCGTATGGGCAGAGGAATACAATGAGCAGTTCTTC. Translating it yields CASSVWAEEYNEQFF. The J gene is TRBJ2-1, the V gene TRBV9; the D is unclear. Germline V gives CDR1 SGDLS, CDR2 YYNGEE. This CDR3 spans 15 amino acids. Trimming took off 1 base at V and 4 bases at J, with 12 bases between the two ends.

This rearrangement joins TRBV10-3 to TRBJ2-7; D could derive from TRBD1 or TRBD2 (7 bases each). V was clipped by 2 bases and J by 0 bases, with 11 bases between them. Germline loops: CDR1 ENHRY, CDR2 SYGVKD. The CDR3 is made up of 15 amino acids. In nucleotides, the CDR3 is TGTGCCATCAGTGAGGCGGGGGACAGCTCCTACGAGCAGTACTTC. Translation: CAISEAGDSSYEQYF.

The J gene is TRBJ2-5, the V gene TRBV29-1; TRBD1 agrees at 9 bases. The CDR3 is 13 residues long. CDR1 and CDR2 (germline): SQVTM, ANQGSEA. V lost 7 bases and J lost 4; bases outside the gene matches: 7. The CDR3 region is CSGETGGGETQYF. In DNA, the CDR3 is TGCAGCGGAGAGACAGGGGGTGGAGAGACCCAGTACTTC.

This sequence joins TRBV20-1 and TRBJ1-2; D is uncertain. Trimming stripped 0 bases from V and 6 bases from J, with 5 bases between. The CDR3 extends over 11 amino acids. Per the germline V gene, CDR1 is DFQATT and CDR2 is SNEGSKA (reference sequence). The CDR3 bases are TGCAGTGCTAGAGATCAGAATGGCTACACCTTC. It translates to CSARDQNGYTF.

This clonotype came up a few times. At one of its ends the junction is not consistent with the germline gene, which may arise from a read error. The CDR3 DNA is TGCGGTGCTAGAGATCAGATGGCGACAGTCTTCAAAAACATTCAGTACTTC. Translated, it gives CGARDQMATVFKNIQYF. The chain joins TRBV20-1 to TRBJ2-4; weak D call: TRBD1 (5 bases). The CDR3 covers 17 residues. CDR1 and CDR2 from the germline V gene are DFQATT and SNEGSKA (reference sequence).